This T cell receptor beta chain was identified during a study of glioma-infiltrating T cells after dendritic cell vaccination. In germline, CDR1 is SGHRS, CDR2 YFSETQ. CDR3 length equals 14 residues. V trimming: 4 bases; J trimming: 1 base; junction bases outside the gene matches: 4. Noted time point: after dendritic cell vaccination, including at tumor progression/relapse. Method: immunoSEQ multiplex PCR; TCRdb's copy keeps in-frame clones and lacks some. The table records roughly 100,000 clones, 90% of them present only once. The receptor was derived from a human donor with glioblastoma. The V call is TRBV5-1, the J call TRBJ1-2; 7 nucleotides line up with TRBD1. The sample consisted of blood, taken after dendritic cell vaccination. Here the CDR3 DNA reads TGCGCCAGCAGCGAGGGACAGATTAACTATGGCTACACCTTC. As protein: CASSEGQINYGYTF.